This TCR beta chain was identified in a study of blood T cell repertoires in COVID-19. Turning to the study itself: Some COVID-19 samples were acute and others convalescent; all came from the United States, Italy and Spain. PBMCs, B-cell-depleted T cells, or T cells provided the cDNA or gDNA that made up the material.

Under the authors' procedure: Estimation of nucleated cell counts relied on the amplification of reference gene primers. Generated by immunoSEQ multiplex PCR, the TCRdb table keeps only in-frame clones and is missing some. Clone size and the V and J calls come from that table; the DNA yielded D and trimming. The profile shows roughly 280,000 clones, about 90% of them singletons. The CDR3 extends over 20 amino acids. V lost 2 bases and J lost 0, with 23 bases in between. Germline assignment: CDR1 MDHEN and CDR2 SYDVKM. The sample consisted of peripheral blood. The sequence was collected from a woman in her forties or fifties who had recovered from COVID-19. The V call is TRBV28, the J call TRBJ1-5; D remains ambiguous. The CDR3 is CASSLRGWGGSGFSNQPQHF. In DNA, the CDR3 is TGTGCCAGCAGTTTAAGAGGGTGGGGAGGGAGTGGATTTAGCAATCAGCCCCAGCATTTT.